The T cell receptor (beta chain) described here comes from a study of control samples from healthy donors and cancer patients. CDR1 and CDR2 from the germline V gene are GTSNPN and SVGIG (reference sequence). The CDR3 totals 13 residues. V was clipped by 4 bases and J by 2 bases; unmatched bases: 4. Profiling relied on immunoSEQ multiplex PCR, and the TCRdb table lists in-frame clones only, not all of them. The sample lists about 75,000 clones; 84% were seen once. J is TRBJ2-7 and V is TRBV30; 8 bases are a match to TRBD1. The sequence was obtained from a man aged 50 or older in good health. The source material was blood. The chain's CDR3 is CAWKRDRPYEQYF. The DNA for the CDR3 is TGTGCCTGGAAGAGGGACAGGCCCTACGAGCAGTACTTC.